These 8 T cell receptor beta chains share one sample of origin, sequenced in a study of blood T cell repertoires in COVID-19. Libraries were prepared by immunoSEQ multiplex PCR; TCRdb keeps only in-frame clonotypes and omits some of them. Found here are about 260,000 clones, approximately 84% of them singletons; the top ten hold 8% to 9.5%. The sequenced sample consisted of peripheral blood. The source is a human donor in a cohort sampled during active COVID-19.

V and J are TRBV5-6 and TRBJ2-3, with TRBD2 matching 11 bases. Germline CDR1 is SGHDT and CDR2 is YYEEEE. This CDR3 has 17 amino acids. The V and J ends lost 0 bases and 2 bases, in that order; junction bases with no gene match: 5. DNA of the CDR3: TGTGCCAGCAGCTTGGCGGGACTAGCGGATTTCACAGATACGCAGTATTTT. Its protein is CASSLAGLADFTDTQYF.

This chain links TRBV11-3 with TRBJ2-7; tentatively, D is TRBD1 (5 bases). The CDR3 runs 14 residues. Trimming stripped 5 bases from V and 5 bases from J, with 16 bases between. Germline lookup yields CDR1 SGHNT and CDR2 YENEEA. CDR3 region: CASSPNSGRDEQYF. The CDR3 nucleotides read TGTGCCAGCAGCCCTAATTCAGGCAGGGACGAGCAGTACTTC. The entire variable domain, with the rest obtained from reference TRBV11-3 and TRBJ2-7, is as follows: EAGVVQSPRYKIIEKKQPVAFWCNPISGHNTLYWYLQNLGQGPELLIRYENEEAVDDSQLPKDRFSAERLKGVDSTLKIQPAELGDSAVYLCASSPNSGRDEQYFGPGTRLTVT.

This clone came up a few times. CDR3 amino acids: CATSRRGQIAPSHEKLFF. In DNA form, the CDR3 reads TGTGCCACCAGCAGGAGGGGGCAAATTGCCCCATCCCATGAAAAACTGTTTTTT. This rearrangement joins TRBV15 to TRBJ1-4, with TRBD1 matching 7 bases. The CDR3 length is 18 residues. Germline-derived CDR1 and CDR2 are LNHNV and YYDKDF (reference sequence). Unmatched junction bases numbered 16, after V lost 3 bases and J lost 6 bases.

The chain has TRBV2 and TRBJ2-3; 7 bases fit TRBD1. V gave up 6 bases and J gave up 4 bases; unmatched junction bases: 16. The CDR3 has 17 residues. CDR1 is SNHLY, CDR2 FYNNEI, per germline. CDR3 residues: CASSLGPQGVRSDTQYF. As DNA, the CDR3 is TGTGCCAGCAGCTTGGGCCCCCAGGGGGTCCGTTCAGATACGCAGTATTTT.

The chain combines TRBV5-1 with TRBJ2-3, with TRBD1 identical over 8 bases. Trimming removed 7 bases from V and 5 bases from J; junction bases left unmatched: 9. Per the germline V gene, CDR1 is SGHRS and CDR2 is YFSETQ. This CDR3 region has 14 residues. As DNA, the CDR3 is TGCGCCAGCTCCGAGACAGGGGCTAAAGATACGCAGTATTTT. This codes for CASSETGAKDTQYF.

V usage is TRBV21-1 and J usage is TRBJ2-2; the DNA was not used to check the table's D call, TRBD2. TRBV21-1 is a pseudogene segment. The CDR3 is made up of 17 amino acids. This chain's CDR3 is CASSKALSGRCTGELFF. The CDR3 DNA sequence: TGTGCCAGCAGCAAAGCGCTTAGCGGGAGGTGCACCGGGGAGCTGTTTTTT.

The chain carries TRBV13 and TRBJ2-7; 8 nucleotides agree with TRBD1. J lost 2 bases, V lost 1 base, and 4 bases had no gene match. This CDR3 is 15 amino acids long. The germline CDR1 and CDR2 sequences are PRHDT and FYEKMQ (reference sequence). In nucleotides, the CDR3 is TGTGCCAGCAGCTTAGTCAGGGGGCAGGCCTACGAGCAGTACTTC. As protein: CASSLVRGQAYEQYF.

The chain uses TRBV5-4 and TRBJ1-1; 7 bases agree with TRBD1. Germline-derived CDR1 and CDR2 are SGHNT and YYREEE (reference sequence). The CDR3 is 15 residues long. The ends lost 1 base at V and 0 bases at J; junction bases unmatched: 3. CDR3 nucleotides: TGTGCCAGCAGCTTGAGAACAGGGGTGAACACTGAAGCTTTCTTT. Translating it yields CASSLRTGVNTEAFF.